This T cell receptor beta chain was found in a study of PD-1 blockade in mismatch repair-deficient tumors. For the study at large: Enrolled about 2013-2017, patients had progressing, pretreated mismatch repair-deficient cancers of more than ten types. Study outcomes and limitations: Tumor-resident clones, often undetectable pretreatment in blood, expanded then contracted after pembrolizumab.

Every patient had mismatch repair deficiency by PCR or immunohistochemistry. TCR sequencing covered a few patients who responded to pembrolizumab. V dropped 0 bases and J dropped 3; count of bases not matched to a gene: 10. Germline V CDR1 and CDR2: SGHRS, YFSETQ. This CDR3 has 18 amino acids. On this clone itself: The antigen is undetermined.

This table comes from immunoSEQ multiplex PCR, and its TCRdb copy is limited to in-frame clones, with some not included. This sample has 38,000 or so clones; more than 75% occur once, and the top ten carry roughly 4%. V is TRBV5-1 and J is TRBJ2-7, with TRBD2 matching over 12 bases. This sequence was found in an adult with mismatch repair-deficient cancer. The specimen was peripheral blood, collected roughly 76 weeks after starting pembrolizumab. The chain's CDR3 is CASSLGAGETSGSYEQYF. The CDR3 DNA is TGCGCCAGCAGCTTGGGGGCAGGAGAGACTAGCGGGAGCTACGAGCAGTACTTC.